This is a list of T cell receptor beta chains from one sample in a study of B cell selection in AIRE deficiency. The protocol was immunoSEQ multiplex PCR, while the TCRdb copy is restricted to in-frame clones and leaves out a portion. The repertoire holds tens of thousands of clones, about 97% seen once, with 0.17% in the top ten. The sequenced sample was conventional CD4+ T cells sorted from PBMCs. The origin of the receptors is a human donor with AIRE deficiency. Each CDR3 is given with its conserved first and last residue. D genes are given only for firm matches. Only some rows state a clone size, as once, few, many or a class for expanded clones.

.	.	TRBV21-1	TRBJ1-2	TGTGCCAGCAGCACCAAACAGGAGTACGGCTACACCTTC	CASSTKQEYGYTF
.	.	TRBV7-2	TRBJ1-2	TGTGCCAGCAGCTTAAGGTTGGGGAACTATGGCTACACCTTC	CASSLRLGNYGYTF
.	.	TRBV4-3	TRBJ1-2	TGCGCCAGCAGCCAAGGACACAGGGCGGCTAACTATGGCTACACCTTC	CASSQGHRAANYGYTF
.	.	TRBV5-1	TRBJ1-2	TGCGCCAGCAGCTTGGGCCAGGCTGGCGGTGGCTACACCTTC	CASSLGQAGGGYTF
.	.	TRBV18	TRBJ1-2	TGTGCCAGCTCACCAAGGGGCCACTATGGCTACACCTTC	CASSPRGHYGYTF
.	.	TRBV28	TRBJ1-4	TGTGCCAGCAGTTCCCCGAACGGGGGGATGGCTAATGAAAAACTGTTTTTT	CASSSPNGGMANEKLFF
.	.	TRBV2	TRBJ1-5	TGTGCCAGCAGAGAAGGAGAAGCGGGCAATCAGCCCCAGCATTTT	CASREGEAGNQPQHF
.	.	TRBV9	TRBJ2-3	TGTGCCAGCAGCGCATCGACAAAAGATACGCAGTATTTT	CASSASTKDTQYF
.	.	TRBV7-7	TRBJ2-2	TGTGCTAGCAGGTCCACCGGGGAGCTGTTTTTT	CASRSTGELFF
once	.	TRBV20-1	TRBJ2-3	TGCAGTGCACGACTAGATACGCAGTATTTT	CSARLDTQYF
.	TRBD1	TRBV11-3	TRBJ2-1	TGTGCCAGCAGCCGAGGACAGGGATCTTACAATGAGCAGTTCTTC	CASSRGQGSYNEQFF
.	.	TRBV6-5	TRBJ1-5	TGTGCCAGCAGTCAAACAGGAAATAGCAATCAGCCCCAGCATTTT	CASSQTGNSNQPQHF
.	.	TRBV19	TRBJ1-4	TGTGCCAGTAGTATCGGAATAGCTGCTAATGAAAAACTGTTTTTT	CASSIGIAANEKLFF
.	.	TRBV2	TRBJ2-7	TGTGCCAGCGGGATTTCCTACGAGCAGTACTTC	CASGISYEQYF
.	TRBD2	TRBV4-3	TRBJ2-4	TGCGCCAGCAGCCAAGATGCGTTTTCCGGGGGAGGGAGAGAGGCCAAAAACATTCAGTACTTC	CASSQDAFSGGGREAKNIQYF
.	TRBD2	TRBV6-5	TRBJ2-5	TGTGCCAGTCGTACTAGCGGAGAAGAGACCCAGTACTTC	CASRTSGEETQYF
.	TRBD1	TRBV29-1	TRBJ1-2	TGCAGCGTGGGCGGGACAGGGCTTAACTATGGCTACACCTTC	CSVGGTGLNYGYTF
.	TRBD1	TRBV18	TRBJ1-5	TGTGCCAGCTCACCACAGGGACAGATAAGCAATCAGCCCCAGCATTTT	CASSPQGQISNQPQHF
.	.	TRBV7-2	TRBJ2-2	TGTGCCAGCAGCTCGAAGAACACCGGGGAGCTGTTTTTT	CASSSKNTGELFF